The T cell receptor (beta chain) under discussion was sequenced for a study of T cell repertoires in cytomegalovirus infection. Regarding this clonotype: What it recognizes is unknown.

V lost 1 base and J 7 bases, leaving 14 bases between the germline ends. CDR3 length: 15 residues. From germline, CDR1 is SGHTA and CDR2 FQGNSA. Points from the study as a whole: Carriers of CMV and the relevant HLA type were discriminated by public TCR beta frequency.

TCRdb re-called the reads with MiXCR, one entry per CDR3 protein. The sample records about 260,000 distinct CDR3 sequences, roughly 15% being singletons. This TCR derives from a human donor in good health (CMV status not recorded). Some clones in this sample may be carry-over from other donors' samples. V is TRBV7-2 and J is TRBJ1-5, with D unclear. The sequencing input was PBMCs. The CDR3 reads CASSLVGRTGQPQHF. Written as DNA, the CDR3 is TGTGCCAGCAGCTTAGTGGGCAGGACGGGGCAGCCCCAGCATTTT.